The TCR beta chain described here comes from a study of graft-versus-host responses after intestinal transplantation. Whole-study context: Each recipient received anti-thymocyte globulin induction, then tacrolimus and steroids for two to three years. Study outcomes and limitations: Researchers found GvH clones in recipient marrow, and some showed up first in ileum or blood. Some patients had graft-donor T cell macrochimerism. In their allografts, the ratios of graft-versus-host to host-versus-graft T cell clones were high.

Regarding this clone: The antigen is undetermined.

V dropped 0 bases and J dropped 3; count of bases not matched to a gene: 8. The V gene's germline CDR1 is SGHAT and CDR2 FQNNGV. The CDR3 has 16 residues. Assay used: immunoSEQ multiplex PCR; TCRdb lists only in-frame clones, some missing. The repertoire holds some 120,000 clones, more than 80% seen once, with under 0.3% in the top ten. The specimen comprised unstimulated CD4+ T cells sorted from spleen or lymph node cells, sampled before transplant. The V and J genes are TRBV11-2 and TRBJ2-7; the match to TRBD2 covers 7 bases. The sequence derives from a human donor who was the organ donor for an intestinal transplant. The CDR3 here is CASSLDRWRGYYEQYF. The CDR3 coding sequence is TGTGCCAGCAGCTTAGATCGTTGGCGGGGGTACTACGAGCAGTACTTC.